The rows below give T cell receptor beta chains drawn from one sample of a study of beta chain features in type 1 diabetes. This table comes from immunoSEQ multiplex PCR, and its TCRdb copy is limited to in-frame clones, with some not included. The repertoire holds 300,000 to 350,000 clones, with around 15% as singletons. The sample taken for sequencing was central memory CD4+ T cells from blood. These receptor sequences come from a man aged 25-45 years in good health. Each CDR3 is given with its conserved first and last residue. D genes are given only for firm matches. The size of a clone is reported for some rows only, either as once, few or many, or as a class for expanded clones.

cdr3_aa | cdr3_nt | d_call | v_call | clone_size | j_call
CASSTKVAQFF | TGTGCCAGCAGCACCAAGGTGGCGCAGTTCTTC | NA | TRBV7-7 | few | TRBJ2-1
CASSPAGADTQYF | TGTGCCAGCAGCCCTGCCGGGGCAGATACGCAGTATTTT | NA | TRBV7-9 | NA | TRBJ2-3
CASSGTPSPTYEQYF | TGTGCCAGCAGTGGTACTCCCAGCCCCACCTACGAGCAGTACTTC | NA | TRBV25-1 | NA | TRBJ2-7
CASSYQGDTGELFF | TGTGCCAGCAGTTATCAGGGGGACACCGGGGAGCTGTTTTTT | TRBD1 | TRBV25-1 | few | TRBJ2-2
CASTISRGAANEKLFF | TGTGCCAGCACCATTAGTAGGGGGGCAGCTAATGAAAAACTGTTTTTT | NA | TRBV11-3 | NA | TRBJ1-4
CASSLSGSNTGELFF | TGTGCCAGCAGCTTGTCGGGTTCGAACACCGGGGAGCTGTTTTTT | NA | TRBV11-3 | NA | TRBJ2-2
CATSRVSGSSDTQYF | TGTGCCACCAGCAGAGTTAGCGGGAGTTCGGATACGCAGTATTTT | TRBD2 | TRBV15 | NA | TRBJ2-3
CASSLEGTQYF | TGTGCCAGCAGCTTGGAGGGGACCCAGTACTTC | NA | TRBV7-9 | NA | TRBJ2-5
CASSQAGQVFSTDTQYF | TGCGCCAGCAGCCAAGCCGGGCAGGTCTTTAGCACAGATACGCAGTATTTT | NA | TRBV4-3 | NA | TRBJ2-3
CASSGRRGSETQYF | TGTGCCAGCAGCGGTAGGAGGGGTTCAGAGACCCAGTACTTC | NA | TRBV7-2 | few | TRBJ2-5
CASSPGGTTSQQFF | TGCGCCAGCAGCCCCGGCGGGACTACCAGCCAGCAGTTCTTC | TRBD2 | TRBV5-1 | many | TRBJ2-1
CVSTFGDTEAFF | TGTGTCAGCACCTTCGGGGACACTGAAGCTTTCTTT | NA | TRBV7-2 | NA | TRBJ1-1
CASSSTGIDTEAFF | TGTGCCAGCAGCTCCACAGGAATCGACACTGAAGCTTTCTTT | NA | TRBV5-5 | NA | TRBJ1-1
CASSLALAGPNTGELFF | TGCGCCAGCAGCTTGGCGTTAGCGGGTCCGAACACCGGGGAGCTGTTTTTT | TRBD2 | TRBV5-1 | few | TRBJ2-2
CASSSRTSGGAVIGELFF | TGTGCCAGCAGCTCCCGGACTAGCGGGGGGGCCGTAATCGGGGAGCTGTTTTTT | TRBD2 | TRBV5-5 | NA | TRBJ2-2
CASSLSGRGTDTQYF | TGTGCCAGCAGTCTAAGCGGGAGGGGCACAGATACGCAGTATTTT | TRBD2 | TRBV6-5 | few | TRBJ2-3
CASSQVWASTDTQYF | TGCGCCAGCAGCCAAGTCTGGGCTTCCACAGATACGCAGTATTTT | NA | TRBV4-1 | few | TRBJ2-3
CASSFLTSGPGELFF | TGTGCCAGCAGCTTCTTGACCTCTGGTCCCGGGGAGCTGTTTTTT | NA | TRBV11-2 | few | TRBJ2-2
CASSQGGGGVAGELFF | TGCGCCAGCAGCCAAGGAGGAGGAGGGGTAGCCGGGGAGCTGTTTTTT | NA | TRBV4-1 | NA | TRBJ2-2
CASSLSGYRGGVETQYF | TGTGCCAGCAGCTTATCGGGTTATCGGGGGGGCGTAGAGACCCAGTACTTC | TRBD2 | TRBV11-2 | NA | TRBJ2-5
CASRLLGRASGHEQFF | TGTGCCAGTAGACTGCTGGGGCGGGCCTCAGGGCATGAGCAGTTCTTC | NA | TRBV19 | many | TRBJ2-1
CASSPRGDTQYF | TGTGCCAGCAGCCCCCGGGGAGATACGCAGTATTTT | NA | TRBV5-4 | NA | TRBJ2-3
CSVDKWGTSGRAREQFF | TGCAGCGTTGATAAATGGGGGACTAGCGGGAGGGCCAGGGAGCAGTTCTTC | TRBD2 | TRBV29-1 | NA | TRBJ2-1
CASSSQLRNEQFF | TGTGCCAGCAGCTCGCAGCTGAGGAATGAGCAGTTCTTC | NA | TRBV7-2 | few | TRBJ2-1
CASSLAISGGPTDTQYF | TGTGCCAGCAGCTTGGCGATTAGCGGGGGGCCCACAGATACGCAGTATTTT | TRBD2 | TRBV5-4 | NA | TRBJ2-3
CASSYGVSSSYNEQFF | TGTGCCAGCAGCTACGGTGTTTCAAGCTCCTACAATGAGCAGTTCTTC | NA | TRBV5-5 | few | TRBJ2-1
CAWTWGLSGEKLFF | TGTGCCTGGACATGGGGATTATCGGGTGAAAAACTGTTTTTT | NA | TRBV30 | few | TRBJ1-4
CASSVQGGGYTF | TGTGCCAGTAGTGTCCAGGGTGGAGGCTACACCTTC | NA | TRBV19 | NA | TRBJ1-2
CASSLHPRETQYF | TGTGCCAGCAGTCTACATCCTCGGGAGACCCAGTACTTC | NA | TRBV6-4 | NA | TRBJ2-5
CASSQDKTQGEQYF | TGCGCCAGCAGCCAAGACAAAACACAGGGCGAGCAGTACTTC | NA | TRBV4-1 | NA | TRBJ2-7
CASSEGTGSQPQHF | TGTGCCAGCAGTGAAGGAACAGGGAGTCAGCCCCAGCATTTT | NA | TRBV6-1 | few | TRBJ1-5
CASSQDRLAEETQYF | TGCGCCAGCAGCCAAGATCGACTAGCGGAAGAGACCCAGTACTTC | TRBD2 | TRBV4-3 | many | TRBJ2-5
CASSHGTSADTQYF | TGCGCCAGCAGCCACGGGACTAGCGCAGATACGCAGTATTTT | TRBD2 | TRBV4-1 | few | TRBJ2-3
CASSLAVGNRAGLANVLTF | TGTGCCAGCAGCTTGGCGGTGGGGAATCGGGCTGGACTGGCCAACGTCCTGACTTTC | NA | TRBV5-5 | NA | TRBJ2-6
CASSPLAGGAGDTEAFF | TGTGCCAGCTCACCATTGGCAGGGGGCGCGGGGGACACTGAAGCTTTCTTT | TRBD1 | TRBV18 | NA | TRBJ1-1
CASSLGRAGGTDTQYF | TGTGCCAGCAGCTTAGGGCGAGCGGGAGGGACAGATACGCAGTATTTT | TRBD2 | TRBV7-9 | NA | TRBJ2-3
CASSLYSGRGTGELFF | TGTGCCAGCAGTCTTTATAGCGGGAGGGGAACCGGGGAGCTGTTTTTT | TRBD2 | TRBV27 | few | TRBJ2-2
CASSNGAYPTYEQYF | TGTGCCAGCAGCAATGGGGCTTACCCCACTTACGAGCAGTACTTC | NA | TRBV5-5 | few | TRBJ2-7
CASRGKQGHVDEQFF | TGTGCCAGCAGGGGGAAACAGGGGCACGTCGATGAGCAGTTCTTC | TRBD1 | TRBV5-4 | few | TRBJ2-1
CASGPGLAGGPNEQFF | TGTGCTAGTGGTCCGGGACTAGCGGGAGGGCCCAATGAGCAGTTCTTC | TRBD2 | TRBV12-5 | few | TRBJ2-1
CASSYSRGNEQFF | TGTGCCAGCAGCTACTCACGAGGGAATGAGCAGTTCTTC | NA | TRBV7-2 | NA | TRBJ2-1
CAWRKRGIGNTIYF | TGTGCCTGGAGGAAGAGGGGTATAGGAAACACCATATATTTT | NA | TRBV30 | few | TRBJ1-3
CASSSGTGGWTQYF | TGTGCCAGCAGCTCAGGAACAGGGGGATGGACCCAGTACTTC | TRBD1 | TRBV11-2 | NA | TRBJ2-5
CASSSATSSPYNSPPHF | TGTGCCAGCAGCTCCGCCACGTCGAGCCCCTATAATTCACCCCCCCACTTT | NA | TRBV5-6 | NA | TRBJ1-6
CASSYGGLSGNTIYF | TGTGCCAGCAGTTATGGGGGACTCTCTGGAAACACCATATATTTT | NA | TRBV6-5 | NA | TRBJ1-3
CASSDAGLAGPYNEQFF | TGTGCCAGCAGTGACGCCGGACTAGCGGGACCCTACAATGAGCAGTTCTTC | TRBD2 | TRBV6-1 | NA | TRBJ2-1
CASSIDSGTPRFF | TGTGCCAGTAGTATAGACTCCGGGACGCCTAGGTTCTTC | NA | TRBV19 | NA | TRBJ2-1
CASRLEVSTGELFF | TGCGCCAGCAGGCTAGAGGTGTCCACCGGGGAGCTGTTTTTT | NA | TRBV5-1 | NA | TRBJ2-2
CASSPGTSGGKSDTQYF | TGTGCCAGCAGCCCCGGGACTAGCGGGGGGAAATCAGATACGCAGTATTTT | TRBD2 | TRBV5-4 | few | TRBJ2-3
CAATSAGIEAFF | TGTGCCGCCACTTCCGCGGGCATTGAAGCTTTCTTT | NA | TRBV10-3 | few | TRBJ1-1
CASSLEALNTEAFF | TGCGCCAGCAGCTTGGAGGCTTTGAACACTGAAGCTTTCTTT | NA | TRBV5-1 | NA | TRBJ1-1